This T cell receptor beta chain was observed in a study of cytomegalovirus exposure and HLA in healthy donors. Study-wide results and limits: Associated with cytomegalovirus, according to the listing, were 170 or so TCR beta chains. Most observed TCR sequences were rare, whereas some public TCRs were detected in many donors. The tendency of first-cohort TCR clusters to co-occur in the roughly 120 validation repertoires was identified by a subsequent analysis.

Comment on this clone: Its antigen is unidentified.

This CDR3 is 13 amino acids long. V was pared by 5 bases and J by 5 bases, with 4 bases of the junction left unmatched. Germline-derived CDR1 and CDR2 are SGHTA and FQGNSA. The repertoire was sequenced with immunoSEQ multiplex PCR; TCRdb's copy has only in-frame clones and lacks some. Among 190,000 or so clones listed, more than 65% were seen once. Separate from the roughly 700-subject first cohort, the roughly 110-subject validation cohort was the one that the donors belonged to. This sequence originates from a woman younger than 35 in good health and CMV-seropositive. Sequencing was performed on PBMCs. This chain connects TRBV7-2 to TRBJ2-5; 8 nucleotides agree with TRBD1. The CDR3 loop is CASSQGARETQYF. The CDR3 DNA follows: TGTGCCAGCAGCCAGGGGGCGAGGGAGACCCAGTACTTC. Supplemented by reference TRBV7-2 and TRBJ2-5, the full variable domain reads GAGVSQSPSNKVTEKGKDVELRCDPISGHTALYWYRQSLGQGLEFLIYFQGNSAPDKSGLPSDRFSAERTGGSVSTLTIQRTQQEDSAVYLCASSQGARETQYFGPGTRLLVL.